This TCR beta chain is drawn from a study of blood T cells in healthy people across ages. The CDR3 consists of 17 residues. Germline V CDR1 and CDR2: SGHTA, FQGNSA. V lost 5 bases and J lost 0, with 14 bases in between. Primed by a sample-barcoded 5' primer and a J-beta primer mix, a second PCR proceeded for roughly 6 to 12 cycles. TCRdb redid the calling of the 5' RACE reads with MiXCR, one entry per CDR3 protein. The sample yields about 730,000 distinct CDR3 sequences, roughly 43% seen once. The sample was blood. The receptor's source is a woman aged 55 to 70 in good health. The rearrangement links TRBV7-2 to TRBJ2-6; D is undetermined. CDR3 sequence reads: CASSPELTASGANVLTF. The CDR3 coding sequence is TGTGCCAGCAGCCCCGAATTGACGGCCTCTGGGGCCAACGTCCTGACTTTC.